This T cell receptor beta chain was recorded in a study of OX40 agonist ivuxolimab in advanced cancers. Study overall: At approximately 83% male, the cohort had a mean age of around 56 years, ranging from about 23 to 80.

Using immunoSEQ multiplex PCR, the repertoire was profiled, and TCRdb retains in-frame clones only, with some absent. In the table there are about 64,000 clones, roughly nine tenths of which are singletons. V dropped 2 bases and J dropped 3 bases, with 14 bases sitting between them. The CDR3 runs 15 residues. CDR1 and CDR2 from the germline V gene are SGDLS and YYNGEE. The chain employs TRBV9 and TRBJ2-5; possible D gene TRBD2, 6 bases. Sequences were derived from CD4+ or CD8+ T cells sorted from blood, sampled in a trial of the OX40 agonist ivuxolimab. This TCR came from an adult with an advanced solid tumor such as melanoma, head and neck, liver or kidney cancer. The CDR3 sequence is CASSVSGLGKETQYF. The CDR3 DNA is TGTGCCAGCAGCGTCTCGGGACTGGGAAAAGAGACCCAGTACTTC.